A single T cell receptor (beta chain) is shown here with its context. The antigen remains undetermined. This sample is drawn from a study of cytomegalovirus exposure and HLA in healthy donors. Overall study context: When 350 to 500 donors were genotyped, around 77% of them were found to fall in the Caucasian-associated ancestry cluster. Study-level results: Certain sequence variants were highly shared and formed a cluster, and this cluster was likely a sequencing artifact.

PCR employed 60 Vbeta and 13 Jbeta primers. Libraries were prepared by immunoSEQ multiplex PCR; TCRdb keeps only in-frame clonotypes and omits some of them. In all, the sample yields 140,000 to 150,000 clones. The germline CDR1 and CDR2 sequences are SEHNR and FQNEAQ (reference sequence). Unmatched junction bases numbered 22, after V lost 5 bases and J lost 5 bases. CDR3 length: 19 amino acids. The rearrangement uses TRBV7-9 and TRBJ2-7; 9 nucleotides align to TRBD2. The clonotype originates from a male donor in good health and CMV-seronegative. The sample was PBMCs. CDR3: CASSLPVGLAGEKSDEQYF. CDR3 in DNA: TGTGCCAGCAGCCTACCCGTGGGATTAGCGGGAGAAAAATCGGACGAGCAGTACTTC.